These 10 T cell receptor beta chains were all obtained from the same sample, sequenced in a study of cytotoxic CD8 clonotypes in ibrutinib-treated CLL. Repertoires were generated with immunoSEQ multiplex PCR, while TCRdb's copy carries only in-frame clones and drops some. The sample lists roughly 130,000 clones; around 93% were seen once. Here the sequenced sample was PBMCs, taken after 12 months of ibrutinib treatment. These receptors were obtained from a human donor with chronic lymphocytic leukemia.

The genes are TRBV10-3 and TRBJ2-3, with D perhaps TRBD1 or TRBD2 (5 bases each). The CDR3 has 15 amino acids. Trimming removed 7 bases at V and 1 base at J, with 15 bases between. From germline, CDR1 is ENHRY and CDR2 SYGVKD. The CDR3, as DNA: TGTGCCATCACCGAGGGGACGAGACGCACAGATACGCAGTATTTT. Its translation is CAITEGTRRTDTQYF.

The chain is built from TRBV28 and TRBJ1-5; TRBD1 is a possible D gene (6 bases). Germline CDR1 is MDHEN and CDR2 is SYDVKM. V was trimmed by 5 bases and J by 5 bases, leaving 25 bases between them. The CDR3 covers 18 residues. The CDR3: CASSPFFAGAGGHQPQHF. The CDR3 nucleotides read TGTGCCAGCAGTCCATTTTTCGCAGGGGCCGGGGGACATCAGCCCCAGCATTTT.

This clone has more than one count but fewer than ten. The chain carries TRBV2 and TRBJ1-1; TRBD1 is a possible D gene (5 bases). V gave up 5 bases and J gave up 2 bases, with 9 bases separating them. The germline CDR1 and CDR2 sequences are SNHLY and FYNNEI. The CDR3 consists of 13 residues. CDR3 in DNA: TGTGCCAGCAGTACAGACAGAAACACTGAAGCTTTCTTT. This sequence encodes CASSTDRNTEAFF. Drawing the rest from reference TRBV2 and TRBJ1-1, the complete variable domain is EPEVTQTPSHQVTQMGQEVILRCVPISNHLYFYWYRQILGQKVEFLVSFYNNEISEKSEIFDDQFSVERPDGSNFTLKIRSTKLEDSAMYFCASSTDRNTEAFFGQGTRLTVV.

On this clone itself: The sample holds other DNA sequences that translate to the same CDR3. V gene TRBV28 combines with J gene TRBJ2-7; D is unclear. Trimming shortened V by 5 bases and J by 2 bases, and 10 bases separated the two germline ends. This CDR3 is 13 amino acids long. In germline, CDR1 is MDHEN, CDR2 SYDVKM. The CDR3 DNA is TGTGCCAGCAGTCTCGGTGGAACCTACGAGCAGTACTTC. Encoded protein: CASSLGGTYEQYF.

The chain links TRBV9 to TRBJ1-3; TRBD1 is a possible D gene (6 bases). Germline CDR1 reads SGDLS; CDR2 reads YYNGEE. This CDR3 comprises 17 residues. V lost 4 bases, J lost 1 base, and 18 bases lay in between. CDR3 coding DNA: TGTGCCAGCAGCCCCTCCCCGGGGGGGGCTTCTGGAAACACCATATATTTT. As protein: CASSPSPGGASGNTIYF.

The chain employs TRBV5-4 and TRBJ2-3; D ambiguous. Germline values: CDR1 SGHNT, CDR2 YYREEE (reference sequence). The CDR3 is made up of 13 amino acids. V lost 4 bases, J lost 0 bases, and 6 bases lay in between. The DNA of the CDR3 is TGTGCCAGCAGCCTCGGGAGCACAGATACGCAGTATTTT. It yields the protein CASSLGSTDTQYF. The complete variable domain, with remaining parts taken from reference TRBV5-4 and TRBJ2-3, reads ETGVTQSPTHLIKTRGQQVTLRCSSQSGHNTVSWYQQALGQGPQFIFQYYREEENGRGNFPPRFSGLQFPNYSSELNVNALELDDSALYLCASSLGSTDTQYFGPGTRLTVL.

The gene calls are TRBV6-1 and TRBJ2-5; a weak D match, TRBD1 (6 bases). Germline V CDR1 and CDR2: MNHNS, SASEGT. V lost 7 bases and J 5 bases, leaving 17 bases between the germline ends. The CDR3 runs to 14 residues. The CDR3 sequence is CASKTTTGLETQYF. CDR3 nucleotides: TGTGCCAGCAAGACCACTACAGGGTTGGAGACCCAGTACTTC.

This clone appeared a few times. CDR3 residues: CASSLGRDTGELFF. DNA for the CDR3: TGTGCCAGCAGTCTGGGCCGCGACACCGGGGAGCTGTTTTTT. The V gene is TRBV27, the J gene TRBJ2-2; D is unclear. Germline V lookup: CDR1 MNHEY, CDR2 SMNVEV (reference sequence). Trimming stripped 5 bases from V and 3 bases from J, with 10 bases between. The CDR3 spans 14 residues.

The CDR3 loop reads CASSSYSGSSYNEQFF. In DNA form, the CDR3 reads TGTGCCAGCAGTTCCTATAGCGGGAGCTCCTACAATGAGCAGTTCTTC. J is TRBJ2-1 and V is TRBV28; 9 positions match TRBD2. Germline V gene data show CDR1 as MDHEN and CDR2 as SYDVKM. The junction had 4 bases not matched to a gene; V was cut back by 4 bases and J by 0 bases. This CDR3 region has 16 residues.

CDR3 bases: TGTGCCAGCAGCTTAGGCTCAGATACGCAGTATTTT. The encoded protein is CASSLGSDTQYF. V usage is TRBV11-3 and J usage is TRBJ2-3; no firm D call. CDR1 and CDR2 from the germline V gene are SGHNT and YENEEA. The CDR3 length is 12 residues. Deletions cut 1 base from V and 4 bases from J, with 3 bases between.